This record covers a single T cell receptor (beta chain). Its target is not known. Unrecorded immune exposures were likely, despite nominal health at sampling. The CDR3 totals 15 residues. Germline lookup yields CDR1 SGHAT and CDR2 FQNNGV. V gave up 4 bases and J gave up 6 bases; unmatched junction bases: 8. The source of the sample is a study of cytomegalovirus exposure and HLA in healthy donors. Study details: About 80 million unique TCRs, all from HLA-typed donors, were included in an early release of the data.

The PCR made use of 60 Vbeta and 13 Jbeta primers. Sequencing used immunoSEQ multiplex PCR; TCRdb keeps in-frame clones, though not all of them. Here the sample spans 150,000 to 200,000 clones, around four fifths being singletons. Study findings and constraints: Later analysis showed most CMV-associated TCR beta chains appearing HLA-restricted. Trimming of TCR beta V- and J-genes showed a link, identified in a later analysis, to a missense DCLRE1C variant.

This clonotype was obtained from a woman in her 30s in good health and CMV-seronegative. The sequenced sample consisted of PBMCs. The V gene is TRBV11-2, the J gene TRBJ2-4; 8 bases match TRBD2. The chain's CDR3 is CASSSRGGLVNIQYF. The CDR3 bases are TGTGCCAGCAGCTCTCGGGGGGGCCTGGTAAACATTCAGTACTTC.